This T cell receptor beta chain was recorded in a study of patients and donors after allogeneic stem cell transplantation. In TCRdb, the RT-PCR reads were re-called with MiXCR into one record per CDR3 protein. The sample contains 70,000 to 100,000 distinct CDR3 sequences, approximately 5% of which appear only once. Germline CDR1 is SGHTA and CDR2 is FQGNSA. The CDR3 has 13 residues. V dropped 5 bases and J dropped 1 base, with 8 bases sitting between them. In this sample, this clonotype turned up many times. This sequence originates from a human donor who was either an allogeneic HSCT recipient or a stem cell or donor lymphocyte infusion donor (not recorded which). It is not recorded whose cells these are; they may come from a transplant donor. Sequenced material: blood, either unsorted or a sorted T cell fraction (not recorded which). This sequence joins TRBV7-2 and TRBJ1-1, with unresolved D. The CDR3 sequence is CASSRGGNTEAFF. For the CDR3, the DNA is TGTGCCAGCAGCCGGGGTGGGAACACTGAAGCTTTCTTT.